This is a list of T cell receptor beta chains from one sample in a study of post-analysis software for immune sequencing data. TCRdb reprocessed the PCR reads via MiXCR and lists one record per CDR3 protein. The table records about 540,000 distinct CDR3 sequences, less than 40% of them present only once. The sequenced sample consisted of blood. These receptors all come from a girl under 18 with multiple sclerosis. Both conserved end residues are part of each CDR3. A D gene is named only where the DNA matches it firmly. A clone size is listed for some rows: how often the clone was seen (once, few, many), or a class if it is expanded.

cdr3_length d_call j_call clone_size v_call cdr3_aa cdr3_nt
14 . TRBJ2-7 . TRBV5-1 CASSLQGEGYEQYF TGCGCCAGCAGCTTACAGGGTGAGGGCTACGAGCAGTACTTC
13 TRBD1 TRBJ1-2 . TRBV14 CASSPAWTGSYTF TGTGCCAGCAGCCCGGCCTGGACAGGGAGTTACACCTTC
13 TRBD2 TRBJ2-1 few TRBV20-1 CSPSGGNYNEQFF TGCAGCCCTAGCGGGGGGAACTACAATGAGCAGTTCTTC
17 TRBD1 TRBJ2-3 . TRBV10-1 CASSESRGTGGADTQYF TGCGCCAGCAGTGAGTCGAGGGGGACAGGGGGCGCAGATACGCAGTATTTT
17 TRBD1 TRBJ1-5 few TRBV20-1 CSARPRDRGLVEQPQHF TGCAGTGCTAGGCCCCGGGACAGGGGGCTGGTGGAGCAGCCCCAGCATTTT
16 TRBD1 TRBJ2-1 . TRBV19 CASSNLGQGGLNEQFF TGTGCCAGTAGCAATTTGGGACAGGGAGGTTTGAATGAGCAGTTCTTC
15 . TRBJ2-1 . TRBV11-2 CASSSWDFRSNEQFF TGTGCCAGCAGCTCCTGGGACTTCCGGTCCAATGAGCAGTTCTTC
14 . TRBJ2-5 few TRBV27 CASSRRLGQETQYF TGTGCCAGCAGCCGACGCCTAGGGCAAGAGACCCAGTACTTC
15 . TRBJ1-2 . TRBV6-1 CASSDAGSSNYGYTF TGTGCCAGCAGTGATGCGGGAAGCTCTAACTATGGCTACACCTTC
16 TRBD1 TRBJ2-5 few TRBV12-3/TRBV12-4 CASSPTPGQGGETQYF TGTGCCAGCAGTCCCACCCCGGGACAGGGGGGAGAGACCCAGTACTTC
13 . TRBJ1-1 few TRBV15 CATSRARSTEAFF TGTGCCACCAGCAGAGCTCGAAGCACTGAAGCTTTCTTT
14 . TRBJ1-2 . TRBV11-2 CASSLAWGDEGYTF TGTGCCAGCAGCTTAGCCTGGGGGGACGAGGGCTACACCTTC
13 . TRBJ1-1 . TRBV7-2 CASSLDFGAEAFF TGTGCCAGCAGCTTAGACTTTGGTGCGGAAGCTTTCTTT
14 . TRBJ2-1 few TRBV20-1 CSAIRVELNNEQFF TGCAGTGCTATTAGGGTAGAACTCAACAATGAGCAGTTCTTC
16 TRBD1 TRBJ2-3 . TRBV7-2 CASSSWTGRVSDTQYF TGTGCCAGCAGCTCGTGGACAGGGCGGGTGTCAGATACGCAGTATTTT
14 TRBD1 TRBJ2-1 . TRBV7-7 CASSLGTGDNEQFF TGTGCCAGCAGCCTAGGGACAGGGGACAATGAGCAGTTCTTC
17 . TRBJ1-6 . TRBV27 CASSLGLASSYNSPLHF TGTGCCAGCAGTTTAGGCCTCGCAAGCTCCTATAATTCACCCCTCCACTTT
13 . TRBJ2-5 . TRBV5-1 CASSQLEGETQYF TGCGCCAGCAGCCAATTGGAAGGGGAGACCCAGTACTTC
13 . TRBJ2-1 . TRBV18 CASSLSRNDEQFF TGTGCCAGCTCACTTTCCAGGAACGATGAGCAGTTCTTC
13 . TRBJ1-2 . TRBV14 CASSQDWQEGYTF TGTGCCAGCAGCCAAGATTGGCAGGAAGGCTACACCTTC
16 TRBD2 TRBJ2-1 . TRBV3-1 CASRPNLAGGYNEQFF TGTGCCAGCAGGCCTAATCTAGCGGGGGGCTACAATGAGCAGTTCTTC
14 TRBD1 TRBJ2-5 few TRBV6-5 CASSRQGNVETQYF TGTGCCAGCAGCCGACAGGGAAACGTGGAGACCCAGTACTTC
15 . TRBJ2-5 few TRBV7-2 CASSLGLQRRETQYF TGTGCCAGCAGCTTAGGCCTCCAGAGAAGAGAGACCCAGTACTTC
12 . TRBJ2-5 many TRBV3-1 CASSQGQETQYF TGTGCCAGCAGCCAGGGACAAGAGACCCAGTACTTC
15 . TRBJ2-7 . TRBV9 CASTRSQSSYNEQYF TGTGCCAGCACCCGCAGCCAAAGCTCCTACAATGAGCAGTACTTC
13 . TRBJ2-5 . TRBV20-1 CSAPRTGQETQYF TGCAGTGCTCCCCGGACGGGCCAAGAGACCCAGTACTTC
12 . TRBJ2-5 . TRBV2 CASTITRETQYF TGTGCCAGCACCATCACGCGAGAGACCCAGTACTTC
14 . TRBJ2-3 few TRBV28 CASSLREVQDTQYF TGTGCCAGCAGTTTACGAGAGGTTCAAGATACGCAGTATTTT
16 . TRBJ2-3 . TRBV7-9 CAGSSGTNQPADTQYF TGTGCCGGCAGCTCCGGGACGAACCAACCAGCGGATACGCAGTATTTT
11 . TRBJ2-5 many TRBV20-1 CSGHLQETQYF TGCAGTGGACACTTACAAGAGACCCAGTACTTC
16 TRBD1 TRBJ1-4 many TRBV5-1 CASSPGQGATNEKLFF TGCGCCAGCAGCCCGGGACAGGGTGCAACTAATGAAAAACTGTTTTTT
15 TRBD1 TRBJ2-7 . TRBV20-1 CSADGQGARSYEQYF TGCAGTGCCGACGGACAGGGGGCTAGGTCCTACGAGCAGTACTTC
13 TRBD1 TRBJ2-5 few TRBV6-5 CASGAGGHETQYF TGTGCCAGCGGGGCAGGGGGCCACGAGACCCAGTACTTC
16 TRBD2 TRBJ2-7 many TRBV4-2 CASSQETGLAVYEQYF TGTGCCAGCAGCCAAGAAACCGGGCTAGCGGTTTACGAGCAGTACTTC
14 . TRBJ2-7 . TRBV6-1 CASSGTISPYEQYF TGTGCCAGCAGTGGAACGATCTCCCCTTACGAGCAGTACTTC
12 . TRBJ1-2 . TRBV5-1 CASSPVMGGYTF TGCGCCAGCAGCCCGGTGATGGGTGGCTACACCTTC
14 . TRBJ2-5 few TRBV21-1 CASGTGCLQETQYF TGTGCCAGCGGAACAGGGTGTCTCCAAGAGACCCAGTACTTC
17 TRBD1 TRBJ2-4 . TRBV20-1 CSAFDRAVTVTKNIQYF TGCAGTGCTTTCGACAGGGCCGTGACCGTGACCAAAAACATTCAGTACTTC
12 . TRBJ1-5 . TRBV28 CASSLVEQPQHF TGTGCCAGCAGTTTAGTTGAACAGCCCCAGCATTTT
14 . TRBJ2-7 few TRBV7-9 CASSFLDSRYEQYF TGTGCCAGCAGCTTCCTGGACAGCCGCTACGAGCAGTACTTC
16 . TRBJ2-5 few TRBV25-1 CASSESSRWAFETQYF TGTGCCAGCAGTGAAAGCTCCCGATGGGCTTTTGAGACCCAGTACTTC
13 . TRBJ2-1 few TRBV14 CASSHSLPPEQFF TGTGCCAGCAGCCACAGCCTACCACCTGAGCAGTTCTTC
14 . TRBJ2-7 few TRBV14 CASSMSGPYYEQYF TGTGCCAGCAGTATGTCAGGTCCTTACTACGAGCAGTACTTC
16 TRBD2 TRBJ2-5 . TRBV10-3 CAISESSRGEKETQYF TGTGCCATCAGTGAGTCTTCGCGGGGGGAAAAAGAGACCCAGTACTTC
17 TRBD2 TRBJ2-1 few TRBV5-1 CASSLRLAGTVYNEQFF TGCGCCAGCAGCTTGCGGCTAGCGGGGACCGTTTACAATGAGCAGTTCTTC
13 TRBD1 TRBJ1-2 few TRBV12-3/TRBV12-4 CASNLPGGYSYTF TGTGCCAGCAACTTACCAGGGGGCTATAGCTACACCTTC
16 TRBD2 TRBJ2-1 few TRBV5-1 CASSPPSGGANNEQFF TGCGCCAGCAGCCCGCCTAGCGGGGGGGCGAACAATGAGCAGTTCTTC
17 TRBD2 TRBJ2-1 . TRBV9 CASSVATGSGGYNEQFF TGTGCCAGCAGCGTAGCTACGGGGAGCGGGGGGTACAATGAGCAGTTCTTC
18 TRBD1 TRBJ2-5 . TRBV6-5 CASSYTQGETGGWETQYF TGTGCCAGCAGTTACACCCAAGGCGAGACAGGGGGCTGGGAGACCCAGTACTTC
13 TRBD1 TRBJ2-5 many TRBV5-6 CASSLQGLETQYF TGTGCCAGCAGCTTACAGGGGTTGGAGACCCAGTACTTC
16 TRBD1 TRBJ1-4 few TRBV7-2 CASSPQRQGSNEKLFF TGTGCCAGCAGCCCCCAGCGACAGGGAAGCAATGAAAAACTGTTTTTT
21 TRBD2 TRBJ2-5 . TRBV9 CASSVHWGFGAIAGEQETQYF TGTGCCAGCAGCGTACATTGGGGATTCGGGGCCATAGCGGGGGAGCAAGAGACCCAGTACTTC
16 . TRBJ1-6 . TRBV20-1 CSARGIRTADNSPLHF TGCAGTGCTAGAGGTATCAGGACAGCGGATAATTCACCCCTCCACTTT